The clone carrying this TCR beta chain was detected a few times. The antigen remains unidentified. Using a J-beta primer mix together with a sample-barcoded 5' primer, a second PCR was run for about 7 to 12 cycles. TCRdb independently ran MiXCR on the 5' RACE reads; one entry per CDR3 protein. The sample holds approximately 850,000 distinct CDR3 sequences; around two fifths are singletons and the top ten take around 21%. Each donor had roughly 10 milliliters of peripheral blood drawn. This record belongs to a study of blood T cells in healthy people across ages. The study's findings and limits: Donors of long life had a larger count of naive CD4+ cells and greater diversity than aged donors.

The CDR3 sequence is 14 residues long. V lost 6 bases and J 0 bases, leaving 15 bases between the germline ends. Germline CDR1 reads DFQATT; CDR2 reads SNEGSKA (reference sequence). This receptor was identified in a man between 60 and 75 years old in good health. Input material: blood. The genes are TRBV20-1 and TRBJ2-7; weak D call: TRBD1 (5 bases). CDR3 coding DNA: TGCAGTGCCGACAGCAGGAAGGGCTCCTACGAGCAGTACTTC. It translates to CSADSRKGSYEQYF.